The clone carrying this T cell receptor beta chain was counted only a few times. Its target is not known. The sample originates from a study of response to subunit inactivated influenza vaccine. General study findings and limits: The study's authors posited that every seasonal influenza vaccination enlists few new T cells.

TCRdb recomputed calls from the RT-PCR reads with MiXCR, one row per CDR3 protein. The sample records hundreds of thousands of distinct CDR3 sequences, approximately 7.6% being singletons. The CDR3 is 13 amino acids. The V end was cut by 4 bases, the J end by 7 bases, with 12 bases between. Germline CDR1 KGHSH, CDR2 LQKENI. The V gene is TRBV18, the J gene TRBJ2-3; the D gene is possibly TRBD1 (6 bases). The TCR was taken from a man between 50 and 75 years old who received an inactivated influenza vaccine. Sequences were derived from PBMCs from blood, sampled roughly 24 months after vaccination. The CDR3 is CASSLDRENTQYF. In DNA form, the CDR3 reads TGTGCCAGCTCACTGGACAGAGAGAATACGCAGTATTTT.